The next 32 T cell receptor beta chains were all read from a single sample in a study of blood T cells in healthy people across ages. A sample-barcoded 5' primer and a J-beta primer mix were used in a second PCR of roughly 6 to 11 cycles. One entry per CDR3 protein, called by TCRdb with MiXCR from the 5' RACE reads. The sample lists 920,000 or so distinct CDR3 sequences, more than 35% occurring once. Sequenced sample: blood. The receptors shown here come from a woman aged 55-75 years in good health.

This chain links TRBV29-1 with TRBJ2-7, with 7 bases aligning to TRBD1. Unmatched junction bases numbered 12, after V lost 7 bases and J lost 12 bases. There are 11 residues in the CDR3. CDR1 and CDR2 (germline): SQVTM, ANQGSEA. The CDR3: CSGAGSGTAYF. The CDR3, as DNA: TGCAGCGGTGCTGGATCCGGGACAGCGTACTTC.

Here the CDR3 reads CSAPTTADTQYF. In DNA, the CDR3 is TGCAGTGCTCCCACTACAGCAGATACGCAGTATTTT. The rearrangement links TRBV20-1 to TRBJ2-3; D gene ambiguous. Per the germline V gene, CDR1 is DFQATT and CDR2 is SNEGSKA (reference sequence). The CDR3 contains 12 residues. Trimming took off 5 bases at V and 4 bases at J, with 10 bases between the two ends.

Notes on this clonotype: Mismatch with germline at one junction end may stem from a read error. The chain recombines TRBV10-3 with TRBJ2-1; TRBD1 matches at 8 bases. The CDR3 has 17 amino acids. In germline, CDR1 is ENHRY, CDR2 SYGVKD. The CDR3 DNA is TGTGTCATCAGTGATTTGGACAGGGCAAGCTCCTACAATGAGCAGTTCTTC. It is translated as CVISDLDRASSYNEQFF.

This clonotype was seen more than once but under ten times. The J gene is TRBJ2-7, the V gene TRBV4-1; 8 bases map to TRBD1. The length of the CDR3 is 15 residues. With V trimmed by 1 base and J by 2 bases, 4 bases remained unmatched. Germline CDR1 and CDR2: MGHRA and YSYEKL. CDR3 sequence (DNA): TGCGCCAGCAGCCAAGTGGGGACAGGAACCTACGAGCAGTACTTC. Translating it yields CASSQVGTGTYEQYF.

The chain links TRBV7-9 to TRBJ2-5; possible D gene TRBD2, 5 bases. The CDR3 is made up of 15 amino acids. Germline assignment: CDR1 SEHNR and CDR2 FQNEAQ (reference sequence). Trimming pared 4 bases from V and 5 bases from J, leaving 17 bases between. The CDR3 DNA sequence: TGTGCCAGCAGCTCCCCCGGGGTGGGCCGGGAGACCCAGTACTTC. This sequence encodes CASSSPGVGRETQYF.

The chain joins TRBV12-3 or TRBV12-4 to TRBJ2-6, with D unresolved. V was trimmed by 6 bases and J by 2 bases, leaving 11 bases between them. There are 15 residues in the CDR3. The CDR3 loop is CASSPDNAGANVLTF. The CDR3 DNA reads TGTGCCAGCAGCCCCGACAATGCTGGGGCCAACGTCCTGACTTTC.

This clonotype was recorded a few times. The chain uses TRBV28 and TRBJ2-7, with a weak D call TRBD2 (5 bases). This CDR3 is built from 14 residues. Germline values: CDR1 MDHEN, CDR2 SYDVKM. Trimming removed 8 bases at V and 2 bases at J, with 16 bases between. CDR3 amino acids: CASSGLAETYEQYF. DNA of the CDR3: TGTGCCAGCTCCGGACTCGCTGAGACCTACGAGCAGTACTTC.

The chain uses TRBV19 and TRBJ1-4; 7 bases map to TRBD1. The CDR3 totals 13 residues. V gave up 5 bases and J gave up 7 bases; unmatched junction bases: 4. Germline V gives CDR1 LNHDA, CDR2 SQIVND (reference sequence). The CDR3 reads CASSQGTVEKLFF. The CDR3, as DNA: TGTGCCAGTAGTCAGGGGACAGTTGAAAAACTGTTTTTT.

The V call is TRBV11-1, the J call TRBJ2-1; D unclear. Germline loops: CDR1 SGHAT, CDR2 FQDESV (reference sequence). The CDR3 is 16 residues long. The ends were cut back, 6 bases at V and 0 bases at J, with 15 bases in the middle. CDR3: CASSLSDWSSYNEQFF. The CDR3 DNA follows: TGTGCCAGCAGTTTAAGCGACTGGAGCTCCTACAATGAGCAGTTCTTC.

The rearrangement joins TRBV24-1 to TRBJ2-1; D is tentatively TRBD1 or TRBD2 (8 bases each). This CDR3 region has 17 residues. Germline V gives CDR1 KGHDR, CDR2 SFDVKD. Trimming pared 9 bases from V and 9 bases from J, leaving 29 bases between. The CDR3 DNA sequence: TGTGCCACCCGCAGGGGGCCGCTCGAGGCGGGAGGCGGTGAGCAGTTCTTC. Translating gives CATRRGPLEAGGGEQFF.

This chain connects TRBV5-1 to TRBJ2-2, with 9 bases lining up with TRBD2. The V gene's germline CDR1 is SGHRS and CDR2 YFSETQ. This CDR3 comprises 17 residues. Trimming took 3 bases from V and 1 from J; bases not matched to a gene: 7. The CDR3 loop reads CASSSLASGVNTGELFF. The CDR3 bases are TGCGCCAGCAGCTCCCTGGCTAGCGGGGTGAACACCGGGGAGCTGTTTTTT.

This clonotype was seen more than once but under ten times. V usage is TRBV29-1 and J usage is TRBJ2-5, with 7 bases aligning to TRBD2. Germline loops: CDR1 SQVTM, CDR2 ANQGSEA. The ends lost 1 base at V and 0 bases at J; junction bases unmatched: 5. This CDR3 contains 15 residues. For the CDR3, the DNA is TGCAGCGTTGAAGGGGGGAGGGAGTACCAAGAGACCCAGTACTTC. Translating gives CSVEGGREYQETQYF. The full variable domain, in which reference TRBV29-1 and TRBJ2-5 provide the parts outside the CDR3, is SAVISQKPSRDICQRGTSLTIQCQVDSQVTMMFWYRQQPGQSLTLIATANQGSEATYESGFVIDKFPISRPNLTFSTLTVSNMSPEDSSIYLCSVEGGREYQETQYFGPGTRLLVL.

The chain is built from TRBV20-1 and TRBJ2-3; no clear D. This CDR3 is built from 12 residues. Germline CDR1 reads DFQATT; CDR2 reads SNEGSKA (reference sequence). The V gene lost 5 bases and the J gene lost 4 bases, with 10 bases spanning the gap. The DNA for the CDR3 is TGCAGTGCTGCAAGGAGCGCAGATACGCAGTATTTT. This sequence encodes CSAARSADTQYF.

The V call is TRBV24-1, the J call TRBJ2-3; 9 bases are a match to TRBD1. The length of the CDR3 is 14 residues. The V segment lost 4 bases and the J segment 5 bases; nucleotides outside the gene matches: 3. Germline V gives CDR1 KGHDR, CDR2 SFDVKD. The CDR3 DNA reads TGTGCCACCAGTGAGGACAGGGGCCGAGATACGCAGTATTTT. This codes for CATSEDRGRDTQYF.

This clonotype turned up a few times. No DNA is shown, since the ends of the CDR3 on it are uncertain; the CDR3 is the one TCRdb lists. This rearrangement joins TRBV10-1 to TRBJ2-3. Germline V gene sequence: CDR1 WNHNN, CDR2 SYGVQD (reference sequence). The CDR3 length equals 15 residues, ends included. CDR3 sequence reads: CASSVFFGTPDTQYF.

The CDR3 spells CASSQDRLAGVNIQYF. CDR3 nucleotides: TGTGCCAGCAGCCAAGATCGACTAGCGGGAGTAAACATTCAGTACTTC. J is TRBJ2-4 and V is TRBV3-1; 12 bases are a match to TRBD2. The CDR3 length is 16 residues. The junction had 3 bases not matched to a gene; V was cut back by 0 bases and J by 6 bases. CDR1 LGHDT and CDR2 YNNKEL come from the germline V gene (reference sequence).

The chain recombines TRBV5-1 with TRBJ2-1, with 10 nucleotides matching TRBD2. CDR1 is SGHRS, CDR2 YFSETQ, per germline. This CDR3 has 15 residues. The V gene end was trimmed by 0 bases and the J gene end by 12 bases; junction bases not matched to a gene: 9. The CDR3: CASSLESSGSRGQFF. In DNA, the CDR3 is TGCGCCAGCAGCTTGGAGTCTAGCGGGAGTCGAGGGCAGTTCTTC.

V usage is TRBV6-6 and J usage is TRBJ2-4; weak D call: TRBD1 (7 bases). This CDR3 region has 15 residues. The germline gives CDR1 MNHNY, CDR2 SVGAGI (reference sequence). Deletions cut 2 bases from V and 5 bases from J, with 13 bases between. CDR3 in amino acids: CASSYGGGGQNIQYF. The CDR3 coding sequence is TGTGCCAGCAGTTACGGAGGAGGGGGCCAAAACATTCAGTACTTC.

The chain uses TRBV6-2 or TRBV6-3 and TRBJ1-2, with D perhaps TRBD1 (6 bases). CDR1 is MNHEY, CDR2 SVGEGT, per germline. This CDR3 spans 14 amino acids. V lost 5 bases and J 0 bases, leaving 10 bases between the germline ends. In nucleotides, the CDR3 is TGTGCCAGCAGTCGACAGGCAGCTAACTATGGCTACACCTTC. This encodes CASSRQAANYGYTF.

This clonotype appeared a few times. This rearrangement joins TRBV10-3 to TRBJ2-1, with TRBD2 matching 14 bases. Germline loops: CDR1 ENHRY, CDR2 SYGVKD. V shed 2 bases, J shed 7 bases, and the junction held 4 bases outside the gene matches. This CDR3 comprises 16 residues. The CDR3 loop reads CAISEPGLAGENEQFF. The CDR3 DNA sequence: TGTGCCATCAGTGAGCCGGGACTAGCGGGAGAGAATGAGCAGTTCTTC.

To note about this clonotype: An end of the junction does not agree with germline; a read error may underlie this. The rearrangement uses TRBV9 and TRBJ2-1, with 7 bases matching TRBD2. The CDR3 spans 12 residues. The V gene's germline CDR1 is SGDLS and CDR2 YYNGEE. CDR3: CAGSGPGLEQFF. DNA of the CDR3: TGTGCCGGCAGCGGGCCGGGACTAGAGCAGTTCTTC.

J is TRBJ2-7 and V is TRBV13; possibly TRBD1 or TRBD2 for D (5 bases each). V lost 5 bases and J lost 1, with 15 bases in between. The CDR3 sequence is 15 residues long. Germline-derived CDR1 and CDR2 are PRHDT and FYEKMQ (reference sequence). Here the CDR3 DNA reads TGTGCCAGCAGCGCAAACCGGGACGGATCCTACGAGCAGTACTTC. Its translation: CASSANRDGSYEQYF.

The chain is built from TRBV15 and TRBJ2-7, with TRBD1 as a possible D gene (6 bases). Per germline, CDR1 LNHNV and CDR2 YYDKDF (reference sequence). The CDR3 is made up of 15 amino acids. Trimming left V 3 bases short and J 7 bases short, with 19 bases between. CDR3 DNA sequence: TGTGCCACCAGCAGCGACAGGCCCTCCTACAATGAGCAGTACTTC. Protein product: CATSSDRPSYNEQYF.

This clonotype came up once. The V gene is TRBV7-8, the J gene TRBJ2-7; 12 bases are a match to TRBD2. The CDR3 runs to 16 residues. CDR1 and CDR2 from the germline V gene are SGHVS and FQNEAQ. After removal of 4 bases from V and 2 bases from J, the junction contained 6 bases not matched to a gene. CDR3 coding DNA: TGTGCCAGCAGCTGGGGACTAGCGGGTACTCCCTACGAGCAGTACTTC. Translation: CASSWGLAGTPYEQYF.

J is TRBJ2-7 and V is TRBV7-3; possibly TRBD1 for D (6 bases). Trimming left V 6 bases short and J 6 bases short, with 12 bases between. CDR3 length: 12 residues. The germline V gene has CDR1 SGHTA and CDR2 FQGTGA. CDR3 amino acids: CASRGAFVEQYF. The CDR3 nucleotides are TGTGCCAGCAGGGGGGCCTTCGTCGAGCAGTACTTC.

The chain employs TRBV29-1 and TRBJ2-5, with D possibly being TRBD1 or TRBD2 (5 bases each). V was shortened by 7 bases and J by 7 bases, with 16 bases between the two germline ends. Germline CDR1 is SQVTM and CDR2 is ANQGSEA. This CDR3 contains 12 residues. CDR3 DNA: TGCAGCGCTTTTGGGGGATCCGGGACCCAGTACTTC. This translates into CSAFGGSGTQYF.

This clonotype was counted between two and nine times. This chain links TRBV10-3 with TRBJ1-1; D is uncertain. This CDR3 is 11 amino acids long. V was shortened by 6 bases and J by 5 bases, with 7 bases between the two germline ends. Germline CDR1 reads ENHRY; CDR2 reads SYGVKD. The CDR3 nucleotides read TGTGCCATCAGGAGGGATACTGAAGCTTTCTTT. This sequence encodes CAIRRDTEAFF.

This clonotype was picked up a small number of times. This rearrangement joins TRBV27 to TRBJ2-1, with 11 bases lining up with TRBD2. Unmatched junction bases numbered 10, after V lost 5 bases and J lost 7 bases. Germline values: CDR1 MNHEY, CDR2 SMNVEV (reference sequence). This CDR3 has 16 residues. The DNA for the CDR3 is TGTGCCAGCAGTCCCTTAGCGGGAGGGCCTAAGAATGAGCAGTTCTTC. Translated, it gives CASSPLAGGPKNEQFF.

Only a few counts were recorded for this clonotype. The chain carries TRBV2 and TRBJ2-1, with 7 bases that match TRBD2. The ends lost 7 bases at V and 15 bases at J; junction bases unmatched: 9. The CDR3 is 11 residues long. Germline V lookup: CDR1 SNHLY, CDR2 FYNNEI. The CDR3 DNA follows: TGTGCCAGCATGGGGGGAGGGCCTCTGTTCTTC. Amino acids: CASMGGGPLFF.

About this clonotype itself: A much larger clone lies one base from this, so it may be a read error. V gene TRBV6-6 combines with J gene TRBJ1-4; perhaps TRBD1 as D (5 bases). CDR1 is MNHNY and CDR2 is SVGAGI in the germline V gene (reference sequence). The V end was cut by 1 base, the J end by 2 bases, with 11 bases between. The CDR3 has 16 amino acids. In nucleotides, the CDR3 is TGTGCCAGCAGTTACTTTGGGACGCGGACTAATGAAAAACTGTTTTTT. It is translated as CASSYFGTRTNEKLFF.

This clonotype has just a few counts. At one boundary the junction diverges from the germline segment, which might be a read error. This chain links TRBV27 with TRBJ2-1; the D gene is possibly TRBD2 (5 bases). CDR3 length: 14 residues. Germline assignment: CDR1 MNHEY and CDR2 SMNVEV (reference sequence). This CDR3 is CASSTALGYNEQFF. In nucleotides, the CDR3 is TGTGCCAGCAGCACCGCACTAGGGTACAATGAGCAGTTCTTT.

The chain joins TRBV6-1 to TRBJ2-7; 10 nucleotides align to TRBD2. Trimming removed 1 base from V and 4 bases from J; junction bases left unmatched: 13. The CDR3 loop spans 18 amino acids. In germline, CDR1 is MNHNS, CDR2 SASEGT. The CDR3 here is CASSEVTGLLAGLYEQYF. In DNA form, the CDR3 reads TGTGCCAGCAGTGAAGTGACAGGGTTACTAGCGGGGTTATACGAGCAGTACTTC.